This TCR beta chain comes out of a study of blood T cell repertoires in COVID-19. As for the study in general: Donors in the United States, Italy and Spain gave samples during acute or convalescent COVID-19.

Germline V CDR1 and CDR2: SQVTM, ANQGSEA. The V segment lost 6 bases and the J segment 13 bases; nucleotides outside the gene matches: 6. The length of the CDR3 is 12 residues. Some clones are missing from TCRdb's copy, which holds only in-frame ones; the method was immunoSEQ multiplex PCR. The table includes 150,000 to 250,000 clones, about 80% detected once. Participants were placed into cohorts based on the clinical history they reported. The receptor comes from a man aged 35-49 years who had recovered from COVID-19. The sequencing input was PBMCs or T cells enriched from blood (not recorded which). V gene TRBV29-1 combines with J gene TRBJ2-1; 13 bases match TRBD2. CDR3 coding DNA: TGCAGCGTCCGGACTAGCGGGGGCCTTCAGTTCTTC. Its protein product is CSVRTSGGLQFF.